The clone carrying this T cell receptor (beta chain) was seen repeatedly, ten times or more. Antigen unknown. The data were obtained in a study of T cells after yellow fever vaccination. Each CDR3 protein gets one entry after TCRdb re-called the 5' RACE reads with MiXCR. The sample yields about 160,000 distinct CDR3 sequences, under 7.5% seen once. Notes on the study in general: Subsequent to the booster, the majority of primary-vaccination clones reappeared (96% CD4, 85% to 90% CD8).

V dropped 1 base and J dropped 4 bases, with 8 bases sitting between them. The CDR3 totals 13 residues. Looked up from germline, CDR1 is SGHDN and CDR2 is FVKESK. The V and J genes are TRBV14 and TRBJ2-7, with D maybe TRBD2 (6 bases). The sequencing here drew on CD4+ T cells sorted from PBMCs, taken 5 days after the first yellow fever vaccination. The source of this sequence is a man aged 18-30 years who received the YFV17D yellow fever vaccine. CDR3 loop: CASSQAGAYEQYF. In DNA form, the CDR3 reads TGTGCCAGCAGCCAAGCGGGAGCTTACGAGCAGTACTTC.